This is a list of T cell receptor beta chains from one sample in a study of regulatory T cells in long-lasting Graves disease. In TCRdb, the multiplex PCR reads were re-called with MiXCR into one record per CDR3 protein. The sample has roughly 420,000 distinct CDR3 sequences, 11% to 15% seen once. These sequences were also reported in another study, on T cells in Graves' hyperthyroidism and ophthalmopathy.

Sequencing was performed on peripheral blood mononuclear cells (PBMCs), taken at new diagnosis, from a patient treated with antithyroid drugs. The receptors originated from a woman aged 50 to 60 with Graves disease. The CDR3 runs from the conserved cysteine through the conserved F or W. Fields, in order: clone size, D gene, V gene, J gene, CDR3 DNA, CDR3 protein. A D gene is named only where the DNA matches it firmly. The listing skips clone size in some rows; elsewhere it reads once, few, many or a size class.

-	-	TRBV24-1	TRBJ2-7	TGTGCCACCGGGGACACTTCCTACGAGCAGTACTTC	CATGDTSYEQYF
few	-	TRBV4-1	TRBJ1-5	TGCGCCAGCAGCCAAGTTCAGGGAGGCAATCAGCCCCAGCATTTT	CASSQVQGGNQPQHF
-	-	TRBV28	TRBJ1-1	TGTGCCAGCAGTTTTCGGGGGGCTGGCACTGAAGCTTTCTTT	CASSFRGAGTEAFF
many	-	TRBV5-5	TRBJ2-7	TGTGCCAGCAGCTTTGGGACTCTAGACGAGCAGTACTTC	CASSFGTLDEQYF
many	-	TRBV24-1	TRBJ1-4	TGTGCCACCAGTGACGGGACGCCAGGGGAAAAACTGTTTTTT	CATSDGTPGEKLFF
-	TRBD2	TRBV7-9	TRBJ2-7	TGTGCCAGCAGCTTAGGGGCTAGCGGGAGGAGAAACGAGCAGTACTTC	CASSLGASGRRNEQYF
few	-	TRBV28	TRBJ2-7	TGTGCCAGCAGTCCCGGGACGCTTACCTACGAGCAGTACTTC	CASSPGTLTYEQYF
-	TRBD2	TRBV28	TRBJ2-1	TGTGCCAGCCGGTCTAGCGGGCTCAAAGCGAGGGGCAATGAGCAGTTCTTC	CASRSSGLKARGNEQFF
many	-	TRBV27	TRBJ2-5	TGTGCCAGCAGTTTATCGCGGTTTGTAGAGACCCAGTACTTC	CASSLSRFVETQYF
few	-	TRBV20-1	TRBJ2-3	TGCAGTGCTAGTCCCCAGGGCACAGATACGCAGTATTTT	CSASPQGTDTQYF
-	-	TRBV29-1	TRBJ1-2	TGCAGCGTTGGGGGCGCTACTTCCTATGGCTACACCTTC	CSVGGATSYGYTF
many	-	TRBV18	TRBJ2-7	TGTGCCAGCTCACCCCGGGAAGGGGGTTCCGAGCAGTACTTC	CASSPREGGSEQYF
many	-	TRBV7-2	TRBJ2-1	TGTGCCAGCAGCCGGAGCGGGTATGAGCAGTTCTTC	CASSRSGYEQFF
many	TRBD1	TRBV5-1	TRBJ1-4	TGCGCCAGCAGCTCACCGATAGGGGACAGGCGGAATGAAAAACTGTTTTTT	CASSSPIGDRRNEKLFF
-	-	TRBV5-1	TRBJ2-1	TGCGCCAGCAGCTTGATGGTTGCGGTCTCCTACAATGAGCAGTTCTTC	CASSLMVAVSYNEQFF
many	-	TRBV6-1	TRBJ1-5	TGTGCCAGCAGAGAAACAGGGACGGTCAATCAGCCCCAGCATTTT	CASRETGTVNQPQHF